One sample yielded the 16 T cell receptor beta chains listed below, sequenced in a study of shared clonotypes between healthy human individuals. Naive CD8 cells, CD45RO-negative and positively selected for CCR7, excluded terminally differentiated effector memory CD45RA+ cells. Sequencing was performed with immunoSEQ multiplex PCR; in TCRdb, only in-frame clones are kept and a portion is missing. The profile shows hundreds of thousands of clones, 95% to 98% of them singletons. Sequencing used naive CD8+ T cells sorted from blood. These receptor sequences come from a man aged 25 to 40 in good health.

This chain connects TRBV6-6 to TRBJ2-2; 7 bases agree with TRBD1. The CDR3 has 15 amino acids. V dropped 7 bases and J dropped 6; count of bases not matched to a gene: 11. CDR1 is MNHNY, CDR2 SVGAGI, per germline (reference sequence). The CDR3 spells CASTPLGGGAGELFF. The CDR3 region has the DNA TGTGCCAGCACTCCCCTAGGGGGCGGCGCCGGGGAGCTGTTTTTT.

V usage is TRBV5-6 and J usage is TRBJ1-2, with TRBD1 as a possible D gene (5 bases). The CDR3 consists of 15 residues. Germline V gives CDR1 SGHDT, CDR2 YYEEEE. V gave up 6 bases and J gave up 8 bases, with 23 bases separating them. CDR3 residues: CASTLQGRVKEGYTF. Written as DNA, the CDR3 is TGTGCCAGCACTCTCCAGGGACGGGTTAAGGAGGGCTACACCTTC. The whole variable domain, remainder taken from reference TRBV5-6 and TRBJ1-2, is DAGVTQSPTHLIKTRGQQVTLRCSPKSGHDTVSWYQQALGQGPQFIFQYYEEEERQRGNFPDRFSGHQFPNYSSELNVNALLLGDSALYLCASTLQGRVKEGYTFGSGTRLTVV.

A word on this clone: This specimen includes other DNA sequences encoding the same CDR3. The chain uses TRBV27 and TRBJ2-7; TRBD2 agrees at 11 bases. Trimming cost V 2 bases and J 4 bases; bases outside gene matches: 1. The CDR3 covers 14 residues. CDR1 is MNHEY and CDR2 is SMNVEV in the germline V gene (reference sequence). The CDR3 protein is CASSLGTSGYEQYF. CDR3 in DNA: TGTGCCAGCAGTTTAGGGACTAGCGGTTACGAGCAGTACTTC.

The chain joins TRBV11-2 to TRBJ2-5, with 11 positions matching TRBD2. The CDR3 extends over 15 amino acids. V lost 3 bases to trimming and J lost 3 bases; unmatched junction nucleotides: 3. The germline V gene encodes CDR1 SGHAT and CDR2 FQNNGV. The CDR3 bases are TGTGCCAGCAGCTTCCGACTAGCGGGAAAAGAGACCCAGTACTTC. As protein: CASSFRLAGKETQYF.

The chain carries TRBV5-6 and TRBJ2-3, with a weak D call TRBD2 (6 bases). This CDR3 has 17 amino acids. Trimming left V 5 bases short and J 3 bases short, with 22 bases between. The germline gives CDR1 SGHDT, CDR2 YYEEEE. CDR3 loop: CASSYAWRTTVTDTQYF. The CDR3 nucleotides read TGTGCCAGCAGTTACGCTTGGCGGACTACGGTAACAGATACGCAGTATTTT.

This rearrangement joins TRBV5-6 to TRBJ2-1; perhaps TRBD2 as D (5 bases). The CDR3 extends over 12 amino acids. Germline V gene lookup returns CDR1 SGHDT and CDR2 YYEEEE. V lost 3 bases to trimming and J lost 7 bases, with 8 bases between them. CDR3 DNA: TGTGCCAGCAGCTCTACTAGGAATGAGCAGTTCTTC. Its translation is CASSSTRNEQFF.

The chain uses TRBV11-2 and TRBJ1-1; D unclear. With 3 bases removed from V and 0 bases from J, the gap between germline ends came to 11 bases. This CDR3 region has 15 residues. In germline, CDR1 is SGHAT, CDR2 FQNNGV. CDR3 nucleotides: TGTGCCAGCAGCTTCGGGCCCTGGCTGAACACTGAAGCTTTCTTT. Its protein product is CASSFGPWLNTEAFF. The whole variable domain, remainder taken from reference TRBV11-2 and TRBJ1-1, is EAGVAQSPRYKIIEKRQSVAFWCNPISGHATLYWYQQILGQGPKLLIQFQNNGVVDDSQLPKDRFSAERLKGVDSTLKIQPAKLEDSAVYLCASSFGPWLNTEAFFGQGTRLTVV.

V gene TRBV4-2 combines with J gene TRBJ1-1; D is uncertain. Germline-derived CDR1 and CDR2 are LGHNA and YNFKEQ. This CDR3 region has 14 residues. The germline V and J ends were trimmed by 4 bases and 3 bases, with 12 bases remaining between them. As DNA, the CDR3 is TGTGCCAGCAGCCCCACTAGCGGGGACACTGAAGCTTTCTTT. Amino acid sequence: CASSPTSGDTEAFF.

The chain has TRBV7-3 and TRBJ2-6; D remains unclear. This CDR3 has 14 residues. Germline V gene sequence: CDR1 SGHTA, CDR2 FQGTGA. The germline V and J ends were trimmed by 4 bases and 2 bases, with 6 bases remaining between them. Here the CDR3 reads CASSYDTGANVLTF. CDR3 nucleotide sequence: TGTGCCAGCAGCTACGACACTGGGGCCAACGTCCTGACTTTC.

CDR3 nucleotide sequence: TGTGCCAGCAGCTTAGCAGGTTCTCCTAGCACAGATACGCAGTATTTT. This translates into CASSLAGSPSTDTQYF. V and J are TRBV7-9 and TRBJ2-3; no clear D. CDR1 SEHNR and CDR2 FQNEAQ come from the germline V gene (reference sequence). The CDR3 covers 16 residues. V lost 0 bases and J 0 bases, leaving 10 bases between the germline ends.

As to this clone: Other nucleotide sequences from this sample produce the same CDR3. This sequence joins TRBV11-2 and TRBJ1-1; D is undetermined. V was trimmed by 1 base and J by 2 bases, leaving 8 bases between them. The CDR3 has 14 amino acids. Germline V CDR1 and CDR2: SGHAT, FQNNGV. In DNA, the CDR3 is TGTGCCAGCAGCTTAGGTAGCCTCAACACTGAAGCTTTCTTT. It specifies CASSLGSLNTEAFF.

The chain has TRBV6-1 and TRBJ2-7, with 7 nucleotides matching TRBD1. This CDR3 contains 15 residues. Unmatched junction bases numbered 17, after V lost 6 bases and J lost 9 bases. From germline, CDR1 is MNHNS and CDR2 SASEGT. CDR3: CASSKIQGGYWGQYF. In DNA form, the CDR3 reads TGTGCCAGCAGCAAAATCCAAGGGGGCTACTGGGGGCAGTACTTC.

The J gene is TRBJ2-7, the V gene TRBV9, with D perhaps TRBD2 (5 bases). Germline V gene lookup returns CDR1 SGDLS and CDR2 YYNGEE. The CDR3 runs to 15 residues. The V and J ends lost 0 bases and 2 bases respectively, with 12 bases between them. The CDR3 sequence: CASSVAGAAPYEQYF. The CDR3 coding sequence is TGTGCCAGCAGCGTAGCTGGAGCGGCCCCCTACGAGCAGTACTTC.

Written as DNA, the CDR3 is TGTGCCAGCAGCGTCCTTCTGGACAATGAGCAGTTCTTC. Translated: CASSVLLDNEQFF. The rearrangement joins TRBV5-8 to TRBJ2-1; D remains ambiguous. The V gene's germline CDR1 is SGHTS and CDR2 YDEGEE. V was clipped by 4 bases and J by 5 bases, with 10 bases between them. CDR3 length: 13 residues.

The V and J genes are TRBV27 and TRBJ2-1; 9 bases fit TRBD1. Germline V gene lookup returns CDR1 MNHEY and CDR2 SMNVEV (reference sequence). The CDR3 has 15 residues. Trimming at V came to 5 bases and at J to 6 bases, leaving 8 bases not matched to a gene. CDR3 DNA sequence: TGTGCCAGCAGTCTCGGGACAGGGTCTCGCAATGAGCAGTTCTTC. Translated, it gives CASSLGTGSRNEQFF.

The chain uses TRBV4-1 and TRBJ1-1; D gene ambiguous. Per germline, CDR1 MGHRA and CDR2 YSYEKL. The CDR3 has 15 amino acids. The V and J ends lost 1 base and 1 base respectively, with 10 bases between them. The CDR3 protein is CASSQVWNGNTEAFF. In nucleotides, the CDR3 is TGCGCCAGCAGCCAAGTTTGGAACGGGAACACTGAAGCTTTCTTT.